This T cell receptor (beta chain) was sequenced for a study of T-cell reconstitution after alpha-beta-depleted transplantation in children. Unique molecular identifiers were incorporated during preparation of the TCRbeta library. TCRdb itself ran the PCR reads through MiXCR, one entry per CDR3 protein. The table has about 500,000 distinct CDR3 sequences, around a third seen once; the top ten hold approximately 2.3%. The TCR was taken from a human donor who donated a stem cell graft to a child with aplastic anemia. The sequencing here drew on PBMCs from the stem cell graft donor, taken from the stem cell graft.

CDR3 sequence (DNA): TGCAGTGCCCGAGGGGGGATCGATCAGCCCCAGCATTTT. It translates to CSARGGIDQPQHF. V and J are TRBV20-1 and TRBJ1-5; the D gene is possibly TRBD1 (6 bases). The CDR3 extends over 13 amino acids. Trimming pared 6 bases from V and 5 bases from J, leaving 14 bases between. Germline loops: CDR1 DFQATT, CDR2 SNEGSKA (reference sequence).